A single sample gave rise to the 21 T cell receptor beta chains below, sequenced in a study of siplizumab effects on memory and regulatory T cells. Repertoires were generated with immunoSEQ multiplex PCR, while TCRdb's copy carries only in-frame clones and drops some. This sample has around 100,000 clones, with about 94% found just once. The sample comprised non-Treg CD4+ T cells sorted from blood. These receptors all come from a human donor in good health.

The genes are TRBV7-9 and TRBJ1-3; possibly TRBD1 for D (5 bases). The V gene lost 5 bases and the J gene lost 0 bases, with 11 bases spanning the gap. The CDR3 runs 15 residues. Per the germline V gene, CDR1 is SEHNR and CDR2 is FQNEAQ (reference sequence). CDR3 region: CASSPRQNSGNTIYF. As DNA, the CDR3 is TGTGCCAGCAGCCCACGACAGAACTCTGGAAACACCATATATTTT. The full variable domain, in which reference TRBV7-9 and TRBJ1-3 provide the parts outside the CDR3, is DTGVSQNPRHKITKRGQNVTFRCDPISEHNRLYWYRQTLGQGPEFLTYFQNEAQLEKSRLLSDRFSAERPKGSFSTLEIQRTEQGDSAMYLCASSPRQNSGNTIYFGEGSWLTVV.

V gene TRBV2 combines with J gene TRBJ2-1; D is ambiguous. The CDR3 runs to 15 residues. Germline CDR1 is SNHLY and CDR2 is FYNNEI. Trimming cost V 3 bases and J 8 bases, with 17 bases left between them. Written as DNA, the CDR3 is TGTGCCAGCAGTGATTTCAGACCTGTGGCCCATGAGCAGTTCTTC. Its protein is CASSDFRPVAHEQFF.

The CDR3, as DNA: TGCGCCAGCAGTGACCGGGGCGGCCCTTACAATGAGCAGTTCTTC. It specifies CASSDRGGPYNEQFF. V gene TRBV10-1 combines with J gene TRBJ2-1; D is perhaps TRBD1 or TRBD2 (5 bases each). The CDR3 sequence is 15 residues long. The V gene's germline CDR1 is WNHNN and CDR2 SYGVQD (reference sequence). The germline V and J ends were trimmed by 3 bases and 4 bases, with 13 bases remaining between them.

The CDR3 DNA is TGTGCCAGCAGTTTACCCAACAGGCAGACCCAGTACTTC. Translating it yields CASSLPNRQTQYF. This chain joins TRBV27 and TRBJ2-5; maybe TRBD1 (5 bases). V shed 2 bases and J shed 6 bases, with 10 bases lying between them. The CDR3 is 13 residues long. From germline, CDR1 is MNHEY and CDR2 SMNVEV (reference sequence).

The chain uses TRBV19 and TRBJ1-4, with 9 positions matching TRBD1. The ends lost 6 bases at V and 7 bases at J; junction bases unmatched: 12. Germline CDR1 and CDR2: LNHDA and SQIVND (reference sequence). The CDR3 has 16 residues. In nucleotides, the CDR3 is TGTGCCAGTAGCGACCAGACAGGGGGAGTTGGTGAAAAACTGTTTTTT. This gives the protein CASSDQTGGVGEKLFF.

J is TRBJ2-5 and V is TRBV5-4, with 8 positions matching TRBD2. CDR3 length equals 14 residues. Germline loops: CDR1 SGHNT, CDR2 YYREEE (reference sequence). V lost 3 bases to trimming and J lost 5 bases; unmatched junction nucleotides: 6. CDR3 region: CASSSGLAGETQYF. The CDR3, as DNA: TGTGCCAGCAGCTCAGGACTAGCAGGGGAGACCCAGTACTTC. Full variable domain (missing parts from reference TRBV5-4 and TRBJ2-5): ETGVTQSPTHLIKTRGQQVTLRCSSQSGHNTVSWYQQALGQGPQFIFQYYREEENGRGNFPPRFSGLQFPNYSSELNVNALELDDSALYLCASSSGLAGETQYFGPGTRLLVL.

A remark on this clone: Distinct nucleotide sequences in the sample also encode this CDR3. V usage is TRBV7-9 and J usage is TRBJ2-7; the D gene is possibly TRBD1 (7 bases). Germline CDR1 reads SEHNR; CDR2 reads FQNEAQ (reference sequence). This CDR3 has 12 amino acids. V was shortened by 6 bases and J by 4 bases, with 10 bases between the two germline ends. The CDR3, as DNA: TGTGCCAGCAGTCCAGGGGGGTACGAGCAGTACTTC. As protein: CASSPGGYEQYF.

This clone was picked up a small number of times. The V gene is TRBV28, the J gene TRBJ1-2; unclear D gene. Germline V CDR1 and CDR2: MDHEN, SYDVKM. The length of the CDR3 is 13 residues. Trimming cost V 10 bases and J 5 bases, with 17 bases left between them. CDR3 in DNA: TGTGCCACCAAGACGCAGGCGAAATATGGCTACACCTTC. Encoded protein: CATKTQAKYGYTF.

This CDR3 reads CASSIPGSYEQYF. For the CDR3, the DNA is TGTGCCAGTAGTATCCCCGGGAGCTACGAGCAGTACTTC. This chain joins TRBV19 and TRBJ2-7, with D tentatively TRBD2 (6 bases). Trimming removed 3 bases from V and 3 bases from J, with 9 bases in between. The CDR3 covers 13 residues. Germline CDR1 reads LNHDA; CDR2 reads SQIVND (reference sequence).

This chain links TRBV5-1 with TRBJ2-1, with D unresolved. This CDR3 contains 13 residues. The germline V and J ends were trimmed by 4 bases and 6 bases, with 11 bases remaining between them. Germline CDR1 and CDR2: SGHRS and YFSETQ. Here the CDR3 reads CASSRTLGNEQFF. The CDR3, as DNA: TGCGCCAGCAGCAGAACCCTTGGCAATGAGCAGTTCTTC.

J is TRBJ2-7 and V is TRBV7-6; D is unresolved. The CDR3 is made up of 15 amino acids. CDR1 is SGHVS and CDR2 is FNYEAQ in the germline V gene. The germline V and J ends were trimmed by 6 bases and 0 bases, with 15 bases remaining between them. For the CDR3, the DNA is TGTGCCAGCAGTAAATCAGCGCGGAGCTCCTACGAGCAGTACTTC. This codes for CASSKSARSSYEQYF.

The rearrangement joins TRBV18 to TRBJ1-3; 9 nucleotides align to TRBD1. The CDR3 sequence is 14 residues long. The V segment lost 4 bases and the J segment 6 bases; nucleotides outside the gene matches: 4. Germline CDR1 is KGHSH and CDR2 is LQKENI. The CDR3 nucleotides are TGTGCCAGCTCACTCACAGGGGGCGAAAACACCATATATTTT. It is translated as CASSLTGGENTIYF.

In DNA, the CDR3 is TGCGCCAGCAGCTTGGGCCCGCGGAACGAGCAGTACTTC. Translation gives CASSLGPRNEQYF. The V gene is TRBV5-1, the J gene TRBJ2-7; no definite D call. The CDR3 runs 13 residues. The V end lost 0 bases, the J end lost 5 bases, and 9 bases lay between the germline ends. Per the germline V gene, CDR1 is SGHRS and CDR2 is YFSETQ.

The chain links TRBV5-4 to TRBJ1-1, with D possibly matching TRBD1 (5 bases). V gave up 3 bases and J gave up 4 bases, with 16 bases separating them. This CDR3 is built from 15 residues. Per the germline V gene, CDR1 is SGHNT and CDR2 is YYREEE (reference sequence). The CDR3 loop reads CASSWDGRSGTEAFF. CDR3 coding DNA: TGTGCCAGCAGCTGGGACGGCCGATCGGGCACTGAAGCTTTCTTT.

The gene calls are TRBV6-5 and TRBJ2-1; D unresolved. CDR1 and CDR2 from the germline V gene are MNHEY and SVGAGI. V lost 6 bases, J lost 1 base, and 7 bases lay in between. This CDR3 has 13 amino acids. The chain's CDR3 is CASSRLSYNEQFF. CDR3 bases: TGTGCCAGCAGCCGCTTATCCTACAATGAGCAGTTCTTC.

The chain combines TRBV6-1 with TRBJ2-5; TRBD2 is a possible D gene (5 bases). Between the trimmed V and J ends, which lost 8 bases and 5 bases, there was a span of 15 bases. The CDR3 is 13 amino acids. CDR1 and CDR2 from the germline V gene are MNHNS and SASEGT. The CDR3, as DNA: TGTGCCAGCCTTCGACTACTACGGGAGACCCAGTACTTC. It specifies CASLRLLRETQYF.

The chain employs TRBV10-3 and TRBJ1-2, with TRBD1 identical over 9 bases. CDR3 length equals 15 residues. V trimming: 4 bases; J trimming: 4 bases; junction bases outside the gene matches: 7. Germline values: CDR1 ENHRY, CDR2 SYGVKD. DNA for the CDR3: TGTGCCATCAGTGCGAGACAGGGGGTGAGCTATGGCTACACCTTC. This codes for CAISARQGVSYGYTF.

The rearrangement joins TRBV7-8 to TRBJ2-5, with 10 bases identical to TRBD1. The DNA end is a closer match to TRBJ2-7, so the J assignment may be wrong. There are 17 residues in the CDR3. From germline, CDR1 is SGHVS and CDR2 FQNEAQ. CDR3 in amino acids: CASSLTPPGQGYDEQYF. CDR3 bases: TGTGCCAGCAGCTTAACGCCCCCGGGACAGGGGTACGACGAGCAGTACTTC.

The genes are TRBV5-1 and TRBJ1-1, with TRBD1 matching 7 bases. The CDR3 loop spans 14 amino acids. Germline V gene data show CDR1 as SGHRS and CDR2 as YFSETQ. V trimming: 0 bases; J trimming: 2 bases; junction bases outside the gene matches: 1. This CDR3 is CASSLDRGNTEAFF. The DNA for the CDR3 is TGCGCCAGCAGCTTGGACAGGGGCAACACTGAAGCTTTCTTT. Based on the CDR3 plus reference TRBV5-1 and TRBJ1-1, the full variable domain is KAGVTQTPRYLIKTRGQQVTLSCSPISGHRSVSWYQQTPGQGLQFLFEYFSETQRNKGNFPGRFSGRQFSNSRSEMNVSTLELGDSALYLCASSLDRGNTEAFFGQGTRLTVV.

V usage is TRBV14 and J usage is TRBJ2-1, with 11 positions matching TRBD2. Looked up from germline, CDR1 is SGHDN and CDR2 is FVKESK. The V segment lost 4 bases and the J segment 4 bases; nucleotides outside the gene matches: 6. The CDR3 extends over 16 amino acids. The CDR3 DNA reads TGTGCCAGCAGCCCTCTACTAGCGGGAGCTTACAATGAGCAGTTCTTC. Amino acid sequence: CASSPLLAGAYNEQFF.

This clone has a handful of counts. This rearrangement joins TRBV27 to TRBJ1-2; possible D gene TRBD1, 6 bases. Trimming removed 6 bases from V and 4 bases from J, with 15 bases in between. The CDR3 has 14 residues. CDR1 is MNHEY, CDR2 SMNVEV, per germline (reference sequence). The CDR3 coding sequence is TGTGCCAGCAGAAATTCCTCAGGGGTCTATGGCTACACCTTC. As protein: CASRNSSGVYGYTF.